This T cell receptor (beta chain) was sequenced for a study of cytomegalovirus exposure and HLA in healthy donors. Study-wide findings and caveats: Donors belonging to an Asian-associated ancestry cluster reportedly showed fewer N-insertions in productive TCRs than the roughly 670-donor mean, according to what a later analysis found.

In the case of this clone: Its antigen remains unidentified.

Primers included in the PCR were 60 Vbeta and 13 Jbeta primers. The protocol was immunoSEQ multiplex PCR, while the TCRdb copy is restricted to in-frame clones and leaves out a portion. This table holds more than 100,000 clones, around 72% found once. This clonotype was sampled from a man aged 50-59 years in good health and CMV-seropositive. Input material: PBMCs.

CDR3 nucleotides: TGTGCCAGCAGTTCGGTTAGGACAGGGGGCTACGAGCAGTACTTC. Its translation is CASSSVRTGGYEQYF. The chain employs TRBV6-1 and TRBJ2-7, with TRBD1 matching 10 bases. The CDR3 runs to 15 residues. The germline gives CDR1 MNHNS, CDR2 SASEGT. The trim removed 5 bases at V and 3 bases at J, leaving 7 bases unmatched.